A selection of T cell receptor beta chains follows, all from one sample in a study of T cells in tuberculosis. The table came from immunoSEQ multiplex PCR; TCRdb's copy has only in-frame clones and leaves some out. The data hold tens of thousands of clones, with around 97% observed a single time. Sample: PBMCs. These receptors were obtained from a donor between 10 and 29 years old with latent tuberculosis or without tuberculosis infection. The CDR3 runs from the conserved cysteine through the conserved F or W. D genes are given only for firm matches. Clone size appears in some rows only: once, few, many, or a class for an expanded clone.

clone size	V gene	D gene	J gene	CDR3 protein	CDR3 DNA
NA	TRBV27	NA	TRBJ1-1	CASSLSKGGALGTEAFF	TGTGCCAGCAGTTTATCCAAGGGTGGGGCCCTGGGGACTGAAGCTTTCTTT
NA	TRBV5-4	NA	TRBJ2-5	CASSLTGSQETQYF	TGTGCCAGCAGCTTGACAGGGTCCCAAGAGACCCAGTACTTC
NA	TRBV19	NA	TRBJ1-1	CASSILRESEAFF	TGTGCCAGTAGTATTCTGCGGGAGTCTGAAGCTTTCTTT
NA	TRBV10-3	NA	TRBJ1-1	CATQVGQLNTEAFF	TGTGCCACCCAGGTAGGACAGTTGAACACTGAAGCTTTCTTT
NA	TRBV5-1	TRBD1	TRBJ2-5	CASSFRDRGDLRAETQYF	TGCGCCAGCAGCTTCCGGGACAGGGGTGACCTTCGGGCAGAGACCCAGTACTTC
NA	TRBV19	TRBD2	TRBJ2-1	CASSLLAGGADEQFF	TGTGCCAGTAGTTTACTAGCGGGGGGTGCGGATGAGCAGTTCTTC
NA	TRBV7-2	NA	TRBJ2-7	CASSPASSSYEQYF	TGTGCCAGCAGCCCTGCTTCTAGCTCCTACGAGCAGTACTTC
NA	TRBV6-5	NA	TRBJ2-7	CASSYLSRGTYEQYF	TGTGCCAGCAGTTATCTCTCCCGGGGGACCTACGAGCAGTACTTC
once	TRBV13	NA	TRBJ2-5	CASSPLLAFQETQYF	TGTGCCAGCAGTCCCCTTCTAGCGTTCCAAGAGACCCAGTACTTC
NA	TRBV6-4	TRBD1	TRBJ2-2	CASSPGTGDTGELFF	TGTGCCAGCAGTCCCGGGACAGGGGACACCGGGGAGCTGTTTTTT
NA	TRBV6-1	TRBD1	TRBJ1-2	CASSERDRVFTNYGYTF	TGTGCCAGCAGTGAACGGGACAGGGTGTTTACCAACTATGGCTACACCTTC
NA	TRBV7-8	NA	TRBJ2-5	CASSSETPRETQYF	TGTGCCAGCAGCTCCGAGACCCCTAGGGAGACCCAGTACTTC
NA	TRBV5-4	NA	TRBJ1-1	CASSHRTSRDTEAFF	TGTGCCAGCAGCCACAGGACCAGCCGGGACACTGAAGCTTTCTTT
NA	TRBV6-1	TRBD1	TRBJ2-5	CASSEADRGQETQYF	TGTGCCAGCAGTGAAGCGGACAGGGGGCAAGAGACCCAGTACTTC
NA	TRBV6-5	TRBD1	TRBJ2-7	CASSQTGEYEQYF	TGTGCCAGCAGTCAGACAGGGGAGTACGAGCAGTACTTC
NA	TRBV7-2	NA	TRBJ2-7	CASSLRGTYYEQYF	TGTGCCAGCAGCTTACGGGGTACCTACTACGAGCAGTACTTC
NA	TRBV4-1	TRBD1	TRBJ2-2	CASSQEGGTGNTGELFF	TGCGCCAGCAGCCAAGAAGGAGGGACAGGGAACACCGGGGAGCTGTTTTTT
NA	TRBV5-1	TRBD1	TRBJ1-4	CASRQLDRGNEKLFF	TGCGCCAGCAGACAACTGGACAGGGGTAATGAAAAACTGTTTTTT
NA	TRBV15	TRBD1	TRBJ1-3	CATSRDRGDTIYF	TGTGCCACCAGCAGAGACAGGGGGGACACCATATATTTT
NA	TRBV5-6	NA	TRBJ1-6	CASSLAGGTSNSPLHF	TGTGCCAGCAGCTTGGCCGGGGGGACGAGTAATTCACCCCTCCACTTT
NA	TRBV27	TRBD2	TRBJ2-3	CASTLNIGLTGGDTQYF	TGTGCCAGCACCCTCAATATTGGGCTAACGGGGGGAGATACGCAGTATTTT
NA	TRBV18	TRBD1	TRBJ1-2	CASSALTGTGADGYTF	TGTGCCAGCTCTGCATTAACCGGGACAGGCGCCGATGGCTACACCTTC
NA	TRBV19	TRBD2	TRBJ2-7	CASSVGLAGPHEQYF	TGTGCCAGTAGTGTCGGACTAGCGGGACCCCACGAGCAGTACTTC
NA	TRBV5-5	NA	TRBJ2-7	CASSLGGLFEQYF	TGTGCCAGCAGCCTGGGTGGCCTCTTCGAGCAGTACTTC
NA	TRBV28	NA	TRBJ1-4	CASSRQFNEKLFF	TGTGCCAGCAGCCGACAGTTTAATGAAAAACTGTTTTTT
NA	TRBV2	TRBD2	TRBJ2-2	CASEARTSGQTGELFF	TGTGCCAGCGAAGCCAGGACTAGCGGGCAGACCGGGGAGCTGTTTTTT
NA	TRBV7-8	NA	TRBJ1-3	CASSLESVPGTIYF	TGTGCCAGCAGCTTAGAGAGCGTTCCGGGAACCATATATTTT
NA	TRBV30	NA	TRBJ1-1	CAWSVSVNTEAFF	TGTGCCTGGAGTGTATCGGTGAACACTGAAGCTTTCTTT
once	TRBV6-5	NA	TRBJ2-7	CASSYWGRGYEQYF	TGTGCCAGCAGTTACTGGGGTCGGGGTTACGAGCAGTACTTC
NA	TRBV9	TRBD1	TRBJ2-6	CASSRYRGSVPSGANVLTF	TGTGCCAGCAGTCGTTACAGGGGTTCCGTTCCCTCTGGGGCCAACGTCCTGACTTTC
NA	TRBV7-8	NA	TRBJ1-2	CASSLGGRGYGYTF	TGTGCCAGCAGCTTAGGGGGGCGCGGCTATGGCTACACCTTC
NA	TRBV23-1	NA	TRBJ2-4	CASSQSRRAVNAKNIQYF	TGCGCCAGCAGTCAATCTAGGCGGGCCGTGAACGCCAAAAACATTCAGTACTTC
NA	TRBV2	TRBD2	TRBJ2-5	CASRKGRGGQRETQYF	TGTGCCAGCAGGAAGGGTCGCGGGGGGCAGAGAGAGACCCAGTACTTC
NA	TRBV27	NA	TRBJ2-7	CASSLVSGAYEQYF	TGTGCCAGCAGTTTAGTCTCGGGGGCCTACGAGCAGTACTTC
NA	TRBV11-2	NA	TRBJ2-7	CASSSQGSYEQYF	TGTGCCAGCAGCTCTCAGGGTTCCTACGAGCAGTACTTC
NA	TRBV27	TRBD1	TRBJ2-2	CASSLTGGTGELFF	TGTGCCAGCAGTTTGACAGGGGGTACCGGGGAGCTGTTTTTT
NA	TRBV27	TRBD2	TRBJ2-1	CASSSKTSGPYNEQFF	TGTGCCAGCAGTTCCAAGACTAGCGGCCCCTACAATGAGCAGTTCTTC
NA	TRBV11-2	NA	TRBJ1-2	CASSLDLGVGGYTF	TGTGCCAGCAGCTTAGATCTAGGGGTCGGCGGCTACACCTTC
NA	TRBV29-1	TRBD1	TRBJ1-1	CSVVYETGMNTEAFF	TGCAGCGTTGTTTACGAGACAGGGATGAACACTGAAGCTTTCTTT
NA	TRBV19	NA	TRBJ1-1	CASSIQGNTEAFF	TGTGCCAGTAGTATCCAGGGGAACACTGAAGCTTTCTTT
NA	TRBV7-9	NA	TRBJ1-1	CASSYRVNPNENTEAFF	TGTGCCAGCAGCTACAGGGTGAATCCGAACGAAAACACTGAAGCTTTCTTT
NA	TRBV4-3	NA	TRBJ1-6	CASSQGAGNSPLHF	TGCGCCAGCAGCCAAGGGGCCGGTAATTCACCCCTCCACTTT
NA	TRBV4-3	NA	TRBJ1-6	CASSQDRGRVSPLHF	TGCGCCAGCAGCCAAGATCGGGGGAGGGTTTCACCCCTCCACTTT
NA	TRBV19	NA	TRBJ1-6	CASSFWDSDNSPLHF	TGTGCCAGTAGTTTTTGGGACTCAGACAATTCACCCCTCCACTTT
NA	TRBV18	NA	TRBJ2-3	CASSLLLLASESTQYF	TGTGCCAGCTCACTCTTACTCCTAGCGTCGGAAAGTACGCAGTATTTT
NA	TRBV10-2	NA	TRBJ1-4	CASSDQGRDEKLFF	TGCGCCAGCAGTGACCAGGGGAGAGATGAAAAACTGTTTTTT
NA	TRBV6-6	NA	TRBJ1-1	CASSYEGRGTEAFF	TGTGCCAGCAGTTACGAGGGGCGGGGTACTGAAGCTTTCTTT
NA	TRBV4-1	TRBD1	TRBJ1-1	CASSHPGQDAYGTEAFF	TGCGCCAGCAGCCATCCGGGACAGGATGCTTATGGCACTGAAGCTTTCTTT
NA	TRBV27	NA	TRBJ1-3	CASSLTAYSGNTIYF	TGTGCCAGCAGTTTAACCGCCTACTCTGGAAACACCATATATTTT
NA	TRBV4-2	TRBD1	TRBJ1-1	CASSHSTGGMTEAFF	TGTGCCAGCAGCCACTCGACAGGGGGAATGACTGAAGCTTTCTTT
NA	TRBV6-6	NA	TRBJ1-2	CASSYSHLSLNGYTF	TGTGCCAGCAGTTACTCCCACCTATCGCTCAATGGCTACACCTTC
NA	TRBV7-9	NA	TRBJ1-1	CASSFFSRNMNTEAFF	TGTGCCAGCAGCTTCTTTTCGCGGAACATGAACACTGAAGCTTTCTTT
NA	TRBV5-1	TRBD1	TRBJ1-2	CASSIGTAVNGYTF	TGCGCCAGCAGCATCGGGACAGCGGTGAATGGCTACACCTTC
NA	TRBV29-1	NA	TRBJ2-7	CSVPGTFKGEQYF	TGCAGCGTTCCCGGGACATTTAAGGGGGAGCAGTACTTC
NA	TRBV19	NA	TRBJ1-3	CASSLPTGGSGNTIYF	TGTGCCAGTAGCCTACCTACCGGGGGCTCTGGAAACACCATATATTTT